Listed here are 5 T cell receptor beta chains from one sample, sequenced in a study of cytomegalovirus exposure and HLA in healthy donors. Data came from immunoSEQ multiplex PCR; TCRdb stores just in-frame clones and leaves some out. The sample shows some 140,000 clones, approximately 82% of them seen only once. Sequenced input: PBMCs. The receptors shown here come from a man in his thirties or forties in good health and CMV-seropositive.

The V call is TRBV11-2, the J call TRBJ2-1; D gene uncertain. Germline V lookup: CDR1 SGHAT, CDR2 FQNNGV. The CDR3 length is 13 residues. Deletions cut 4 bases from V and 4 bases from J, with 8 bases between. CDR3 DNA: TGTGCCAGCAGCTGGGCGTTATACAATGAGCAGTTCTTC. Translated: CASSWALYNEQFF.

The rearrangement uses TRBV10-3 and TRBJ1-1; possibly TRBD1 for D (6 bases). The CDR3 is 15 residues long. Between the trimmed V and J ends, which lost 0 bases and 3 bases, there was a span of 11 bases. Germline values: CDR1 ENHRY, CDR2 SYGVKD. Here the CDR3 DNA reads TGTGCCATCAGTGAGTCCCAGGGGATGGACACTGAAGCTTTCTTT. Encoded protein: CAISESQGMDTEAFF.

V gene TRBV5-1 combines with J gene TRBJ2-7; 8 bases line up with TRBD1. Germline lookup yields CDR1 SGHRS and CDR2 YFSETQ. This CDR3 region has 14 residues. The trim removed 0 bases at V and 7 bases at J, leaving 6 bases unmatched. The CDR3 nucleotides are TGCGCCAGCAGCTTGGTTTACACAGGGGGAGAGCAGTACTTC. It encodes CASSLVYTGGEQYF. The full variable domain, in which reference TRBV5-1 and TRBJ2-7 provide the parts outside the CDR3, is KAGVTQTPRYLIKTRGQQVTLSCSPISGHRSVSWYQQTPGQGLQFLFEYFSETQRNKGNFPGRFSGRQFSNSRSEMNVSTLELGDSALYLCASSLVYTGGEQYFGPGTRLTVT.

This chain joins TRBV29-1 and TRBJ2-5, with TRBD2 matching over 11 bases. Germline V gene lookup returns CDR1 SQVTM and CDR2 ANQGSEA. J gave up 7 bases and V 7 bases, and 5 bases lay outside the gene matches. The CDR3 is made up of 12 amino acids. DNA for the CDR3: TGCAGCGCCGGGACTAGCGGCTCGACCCAGTACTTC. Translating gives CSAGTSGSTQYF.

This chain links TRBV2 with TRBJ2-1; a weak D match, TRBD2 (5 bases). Trimming removed 0 bases from V and 6 bases from J, with 15 bases in between. The germline V gene encodes CDR1 SNHLY and CDR2 FYNNEI. The CDR3 contains 16 residues. CDR3 sequence: CASSEAKGKSGNEQFF. CDR3 DNA sequence: TGTGCCAGCAGTGAAGCGAAGGGTAAGAGCGGCAATGAGCAGTTCTTC.